Each of the 10 T cell receptor beta chains below was sequenced from the same sample in a study of blood T cells in healthy people across ages. Combining a sample-barcoded 5' primer with a J-beta primer mix, a second PCR ran for roughly 7 to 11 cycles. Each CDR3 protein is one row after TCRdb ran MiXCR on the 5' RACE reads. This table has about 1.7 million distinct CDR3 sequences, roughly 27% appearing once. Sequencing was carried out using blood. These receptors were obtained from a woman aged 25 to 39 in good health.

This clonotype was seen a few times. A much larger clonotype is one base distant, so this may be a read error. V usage is TRBV10-3 and J usage is TRBJ2-7, with D perhaps TRBD1 (5 bases). Looked up from germline, CDR1 is ENHRY and CDR2 is SYGVKD. Trimming shortened V by 3 bases and J by 2 bases, and 14 bases separated the two germline ends. The CDR3 extends over 15 amino acids. CDR3 sequence: CAISEVQGQAYEQYF. CDR3 coding DNA: TGTGCCATCAGTGAAGTCCAGGGTCAAGCCTACGAGCAGTACTTC.

This clonotype was picked up a small number of times. This rearrangement joins TRBV20-1 to TRBJ2-7, with a tentative D call TRBD2 (6 bases). The CDR3 consists of 12 residues. Germline assignment: CDR1 DFQATT and CDR2 SNEGSKA (reference sequence). For the CDR3, the DNA is TGCCGGGCGGGGTCCCCTTCCTACGAGCAGTACTTC. It translates to CRAGSPSYEQYF.

CDR3 sequence: CSVEDSRGIVGYGYTF. The CDR3 DNA reads as TGCAGCGTTGAAGATAGCAGGGGGATTGTCGGCTATGGCTACACCTTC. The chain employs TRBV29-1 and TRBJ1-2, with TRBD1 identical over 7 bases. The J segment lost 4 bases and the V segment lost 0 bases, leaving 11 bases of the junction unmatched. The V gene's germline CDR1 is SQVTM and CDR2 ANQGSEA. This CDR3 region has 16 residues.

This clonotype was seen more than once but under ten times. The rearrangement uses TRBV20-1 and TRBJ2-7, with D perhaps matching TRBD2 (6 bases). The CDR3 sequence is 14 residues long. V gave up 6 bases and J gave up 2 bases, with 17 bases separating them. Germline CDR1 and CDR2: DFQATT and SNEGSKA (reference sequence). CDR3 bases: TGCAGTGCAACAGGAGGGGTCGAAGCCTACGAGCAGTACTTC. Encoded protein: CSATGGVEAYEQYF.

Comments on this clonotype: This may come from a read error, since a much larger clone is one base off. This chain uses TRBV12-3 or TRBV12-4 with TRBJ2-4, with D perhaps assigned TRBD1 or TRBD2 (5 bases each). This CDR3 is built from 16 residues. The CDR3 DNA sequence: TGTGCCAGCAGTTTAGAGACGGACGAGGGGTTAAACATGCAGTACTTC. It codes for CASSLETDEGLNMQYF.

In its sample, this clonotype was seen a few times. The rearrangement joins TRBV20-1 to TRBJ2-1; no clear D. The germline V and J ends were trimmed by 3 bases and 4 bases, with 4 bases remaining between them. The length of the CDR3 is 11 residues. CDR1 and CDR2 from the germline V gene are DFQATT and SNEGSKA (reference sequence). The CDR3 DNA reads TGCAGTGCTAGGAAGTACAATGAGCAGTTCTTC. Encoded protein: CSARKYNEQFF.

The chain uses TRBV3-1 and TRBJ2-1; 9 nucleotides line up with TRBD2. Germline lookup yields CDR1 LGHDT and CDR2 YNNKEL (reference sequence). The trim removed 6 bases at V and 2 bases at J, leaving 8 bases unmatched. The CDR3 contains 16 residues. The CDR3 DNA follows: TGTGCCAGCAGGCGAGGACTAGCGAAGACCTACAATGAGCAGTTCTTC. Its protein is CASRRGLAKTYNEQFF.

For this clonotype: A read error is possible here, since a much larger clone lies one base away. This chain uses TRBV28 with TRBJ2-5; D not resolved. The CDR3 extends over 14 amino acids. Germline V CDR1 and CDR2: MDHEN, SYDVKM. The CDR3 DNA follows: TGTGCCAGCAGTCTTCCGGGCCGAAAAGAGCCCCAGTACTTC. Amino acids: CASSLPGRKEPQYF.

This clonotype was picked up a small number of times. V gene TRBV6-1 combines with J gene TRBJ2-3; D is ambiguous. CDR1 and CDR2 from the germline V gene are MNHNS and SASEGT. Between the trimmed V and J ends, which lost 4 bases and 6 bases, there was a span of 11 bases. The CDR3 covers 13 residues. CDR3 in DNA: TGTGCCAGCAGTGTTGGACCGGCGGATACGCAGTATTTT. It specifies CASSVGPADTQYF.

At least ten counts were recorded for this clonotype. The V and J genes are TRBV6-5 and TRBJ1-2; 8 bases are a match to TRBD1. The CDR3 has 15 amino acids. Germline CDR1 is MNHEY and CDR2 is SVGAGI. J gave up 2 bases and V 6 bases, and 8 bases lay outside the gene matches. The CDR3 bases are TGTGCCAGCAGCCCCACCGGGACAGGCAACTATGGCTACACCTTC. It specifies CASSPTGTGNYGYTF.